Listed below are T cell receptor beta chains from one sample, sequenced in a study of blood T cell repertoires in COVID-19. Sequencing was performed with immunoSEQ multiplex PCR; in TCRdb, only in-frame clones are kept and a portion is missing. Among under 300,000 clones listed, about 85% were seen once. The sample consisted of PBMCs or T cells enriched from blood (not recorded which). These receptors were obtained from a woman aged 25 to 39 with acute COVID-19. The CDR3 runs from the conserved cysteine through the conserved F or W. A D gene is named only where the DNA matches it firmly. For some rows the clone size is stated as once, few or many, or as a class when expanded; others skip it.

D	size	V	J	length	DNA	CDR3
NA	NA	TRBV6-5	TRBJ1-6	11	TGTGCCAGCAGCGAGAATTCACCCCTCCACTTT	CASSENSPLHF
NA	NA	TRBV7-9	TRBJ2-3	16	TGTGCCAGCAGCTTCCCTTTTACGGGGTCCACAGATACGCAGTATTTT	CASSFPFTGSTDTQYF
NA	NA	TRBV3-1/TRBV3-2	TRBJ1-2	13	TGTGCCAGCAGCCAAGGCCCAGTCTATGGCTACACCTTC	CASSQGPVYGYTF
NA	NA	TRBV23-1	TRBJ1-2	16	TGCGCCAGCAGTCAATCGCGGAACAGGACTAACTATGGCTACACCTTC	CASSQSRNRTNYGYTF
NA	NA	TRBV10-3	TRBJ1-3	14	TGTGCCATCAGTGACGGGAACTCTGGAAACACCATATATTTT	CAISDGNSGNTIYF
NA	once	TRBV5-6	TRBJ2-1	12	TGTGCCAGCAGCTTGGTAGACAATGAGCAGTTCTTC	CASSLVDNEQFF
TRBD2	NA	TRBV5-1	TRBJ2-1	19	TGCGCCAGCAGCTTCTCCTCGGGACTAGCGGGAGGGGTTGGGAATGAGCAGTTCTTC	CASSFSSGLAGGVGNEQFF
TRBD1	NA	TRBV6-5	TRBJ1-1	16	TGTGCCAGCAGTTGGCCCGGGACAGGGTGGACCACTGAAGCTTTCTTT	CASSWPGTGWTTEAFF
NA	NA	TRBV6-5	TRBJ1-6	15	TGTGCCAGCAGTTTACCGGACAGATATAATTCACCCCTCCACTTT	CASSLPDRYNSPLHF
TRBD2	NA	TRBV27	TRBJ2-1	14	TGTGCCAGCCGAGCGGGAAGCTCCTACAATGAGCAGTTCTTC	CASRAGSSYNEQFF
NA	NA	TRBV2	TRBJ1-4	14	TGTGCCAGCAGCCTAGGACAGCGGAATGAAAAACTGTTTTTT	CASSLGQRNEKLFF
NA	NA	TRBV9	TRBJ1-2	13	TGTGCCAGCAGCGCCAGGGGAGACTATGGCTACACCTTC	CASSARGDYGYTF
TRBD2	once	TRBV6-2/TRBV6-3	TRBJ2-3	16	TGTGCCAGCAGATACCGTCTCCCGGCGGGAGTAGATACGCAGTATTTT	CASRYRLPAGVDTQYF
NA	NA	TRBV19	TRBJ1-4	12	TGTGCCAGTAGTTCCTTGAGCGAAAAACTGTTTTTT	CASSSLSEKLFF
NA	few	TRBV28	TRBJ1-5	15	TGTGCCAGCAGAATTACCGGGACATACAATCAGCCCCAGCATTTT	CASRITGTYNQPQHF
TRBD1	NA	TRBV5-6	TRBJ1-1	15	TGTGCCAGCAGCTTGGGGGACAGGGGCGACACTGAAGCTTTCTTT	CASSLGDRGDTEAFF
TRBD1	NA	TRBV6-5	TRBJ2-7	14	TGTGCCAGCAGCCCGACAGGGGACTCCTACGAGCAGTACTTC	CASSPTGDSYEQYF
TRBD2	NA	TRBV2	TRBJ2-1	17	TGTGCCAGCCCCGGGTGGATAGCGGGCAGCTCCTACAATGAGCAGTTCTTC	CASPGWIAGSSYNEQFF
TRBD2	once	TRBV7-3	TRBJ2-1	13	TGTGCCAGCAGCTTAACGTCGGGGGGTGAGCAGTTCTTC	CASSLTSGGEQFF
TRBD1	NA	TRBV6-5	TRBJ2-7	15	TGTGCCAGCAGTCAGGGGACAGGGGAGGCCCACGAGCAGTACTTC	CASSQGTGEAHEQYF
TRBD2	NA	TRBV5-1	TRBJ2-3	14	TGCGCCAGCAGCTTCGGGGGGTTCACAGATACGCAGTATTTT	CASSFGGFTDTQYF
TRBD2	NA	TRBV28	TRBJ2-5	13	TGTGCCAGCAGTTCTGGACTAGCGGGAGTCAGGTACTTC	CASSSGLAGVRYF
TRBD2	NA	TRBV28	TRBJ2-7	15	TGTGCCAGCATGACTAGCGGGGGGTTCTCCTACGAGCAGTACTTC	CASMTSGGFSYEQYF
TRBD1	once	TRBV15	TRBJ1-1	16	TGTGCCACCAGCAGAAGTACCGGGACAGGGGGAACTGAAGCTTTCTTT	CATSRSTGTGGTEAFF
TRBD1	NA	TRBV5-8	TRBJ1-6	16	TGTGCCAGCAGCTTTGGACAGGGGATCTATAATTCACCCCTCCACTTT	CASSFGQGIYNSPLHF
TRBD1	NA	TRBV10-3	TRBJ2-7	14	TGTGCCATCAGAGACGGGACAGGGGGCCACGAGCAGTACTTC	CAIRDGTGGHEQYF
NA	NA	TRBV28	TRBJ1-1	11	TGTGCCAGCGCGATGAACACTGAAGCTTTCTTT	CASAMNTEAFF
NA	NA	TRBV20-1	TRBJ1-2	11	TGCAGTGCCGATGGTCTATATGGCTACACCTTC	CSADGLYGYTF
TRBD1	NA	TRBV9	TRBJ2-7	14	TGTGCCAGCAGCCCGACGGACAGGGACAACGAGCAGTACTTC	CASSPTDRDNEQYF
NA	NA	TRBV7-2	TRBJ2-1	12	TGTGCCAGCAGCTTTATGTACAATGAGCAGTTCTTC	CASSFMYNEQFF
TRBD1	NA	TRBV27	TRBJ2-1	16	TGTGCCAGCAGTCTATCTCACAGGGGGCCTTACAATGAGCAGTTCTTC	CASSLSHRGPYNEQFF
NA	NA	TRBV19	TRBJ2-1	15	TGTGCCAGTAGTAGTCTTGCGGGGGCCCCGAGTGAGCAGTTCTTC	CASSSLAGAPSEQFF
NA	once	TRBV6-5	TRBJ1-2	13	TGTGCCAGCAGTTACAGCGCTAACTATGGCTACACCTTC	CASSYSANYGYTF
TRBD1	NA	TRBV2	TRBJ1-3	15	TGTGCCAGCAGTACAGGGGTAAACTCTGGAAACACCATATATTTT	CASSTGVNSGNTIYF
NA	NA	TRBV30	TRBJ1-1	12	TGTGCCTGGAGCGGAGGGGTGACTGAAGCTTTCTTT	CAWSGGVTEAFF